This is a list of T cell receptor beta chains from one sample in a study of shared clonotypes between healthy human individuals. TCRdb's copy holds only in-frame clones and misses some; the assay was immunoSEQ multiplex PCR. The data show hundreds of thousands of clones, with roughly 70% seen just once and over 1.5% held by the top ten. Sequenced material: memory CD4+ T cells sorted from blood. The receptors derive from a woman aged 30 to 39 in good health. CDR3s leave out the opening cysteine and the closing phenylalanine or tryptophan. Each record gives: CDR3 protein, V gene.

ASSPTVVNQPQH TRBV28
ASRSGQGTQPQH TRBV28
ASSPTSGATGELF TRBV7-6
ASSQSEGGTDTQY TRBV18
ASSEALTSDTQY TRBV2
ASRVQGAGNTIY TRBV28
ASSIPTGGKNTEAF TRBV19
ASSLASDTGELF TRBV11-2
AWSAPNSYGNTIY TRBV30
ASSFQTSWYNEQF TRBV7-8
SARTVEAF TRBV20-1
ASSFGEHYGYT TRBV28
ASSEDGAEQY TRBV6-1
ASSPGTGASWGYT TRBV5-1
ASSGLHEKLF TRBV6-1
ASSPPFVATDTQY TRBV11-2
ASSPGTVYGYT TRBV18
ASSRGAQGIYGYT TRBV11-2
ASSLSGLREANYGYT TRBV5-1
ASSTTYNSPLH TRBV28
ASSYTGALNQPQH TRBV18
ASSGVVGSAYEQY TRBV25-1
ASSAIGGSSYNEQF TRBV6-1
AISASPPPTNTQY TRBV10-3
ASSSQPRLAGADTQY TRBV7-8
ASSPSGSSYNEQF TRBV6-5
ASRDTQETQY TRBV7-6
ASSFSRGGYGYT TRBV28
ASSFRTISGNTIY TRBV7-2